This TCR beta chain was identified during a study of T-cell reconstitution after alpha-beta-depleted transplantation in children. Note on this clonotype: Its target is unknown.

V gave up 0 bases and J gave up 7 bases; unmatched junction bases: 9. This CDR3 has 16 residues. Germline CDR1 and CDR2: DFQATT and SNEGSKA (reference sequence). Study findings and constraints: Some patients' high day-60 TCRbeta diversity was traced to surviving recipient T cells and thymic progenitors. A year post-transplant, T-cell counts and diversity derived mostly from newly produced T cells.

A TCRbeta library incorporating unique molecular identifiers was prepared. Via MiXCR, TCRdb re-called the PCR reads, giving one row per CDR3 protein. The sample includes approximately 120,000 distinct CDR3 sequences, around 9.8% of them seen just once. The sequence came from a girl under two years old who had a stem cell transplant for combined immunodeficiency, so the T cells may come from the graft donor. The chain carries TRBV20-1 and TRBJ1-6; 7 nucleotides line up with TRBD1. The sequenced sample was PBMCs, mostly from graft donor cells, obtained 180 days after TCRalphabeta/CD19-depleted stem cell transplant. CDR3 protein: CSARDVKGASNSPLHF. Written as DNA, the CDR3 is TGCAGTGCTAGAGATGTAAAGGGGGCTTCGAATTCACCCCTCCACTTT.